This T cell receptor beta chain was recorded in a study of blood T cell repertoires in COVID-19. About the study: From T cells, B-cell-depleted T cells, or PBMCs came the material, which was cDNA or gDNA.

A Seattle source enrolled patients during active infection and followed them longitudinally. Data came from immunoSEQ multiplex PCR; TCRdb stores just in-frame clones and leaves some out. The sample lists fewer than 200,000 clones; around four fifths were seen once. Sequencing used peripheral blood. This receptor was obtained from an elderly woman with COVID-19, enrolled during active disease.

CDR3 protein: CAISEFQGTDTQYF. The CDR3 nucleotides are TGTGCCATCAGTGAGTTCCAGGGCACAGATACGCAGTATTTT. J is TRBJ2-3 and V is TRBV10-3; D remains ambiguous. V was clipped by 1 base and J by 1 base, with 6 bases between them. Germline values: CDR1 ENHRY, CDR2 SYGVKD. The CDR3 consists of 14 residues.